These 5 T cell receptor beta chains were all obtained from the same sample, sequenced in a study of molecular identifiers for immune sequencing clone quantification. TCRdb re-analysed the PCR reads in MiXCR, keeping a single row per CDR3 protein. The sample yields 60,000 to 70,000 distinct CDR3 sequences, under 20% seen once. Sequences were obtained from naive CD8+ T cells from blood, with Jurkat cell RNA spiked in. The sample's subset: FACS-sorted CD8+CD4-CCR7+CD45RA+ naive T cells. These receptors were obtained from a human donor in good health. Some libraries in this study had Jurkat cell RNA spiked in.

There are many counts of this clonotype. V is TRBV4-1 and J is TRBJ2-7; no clear D. This CDR3 contains 14 residues. V was trimmed by 1 base and J by 1 base, leaving 8 bases between them. Per the germline V gene, CDR1 is MGHRA and CDR2 is YSYEKL. The chain's CDR3 is CASSQGPLSYEQYF. DNA of the CDR3: TGCGCCAGCAGCCAAGGCCCTCTATCCTACGAGCAGTACTTC.

This clonotype has at least ten counts. The chain couples TRBV18 to TRBJ2-3; 10 bases are shared with TRBD2. V shed 4 bases and J 0 bases; nucleotides not matched to a gene: 1. Germline loops: CDR1 KGHSH, CDR2 LQKENI. The CDR3 runs 15 residues. DNA of the CDR3: TGTGCCAGCTCACGACTAGCGGGTAGCACAGATACGCAGTATTTT. It specifies CASSRLAGSTDTQYF.

In the case of this clonotype: Given a much more abundant clone one base away, this may be a read error. V is TRBV7-6 and J is TRBJ2-2, with D maybe TRBD2 (5 bases). This CDR3 contains 12 residues. Per germline, CDR1 SGHVS and CDR2 FNYEAQ. CDR3 sequence reads: CASSLATGELSF. The DNA of the CDR3 is TGTGCCAGCAGCTTAGCCACCGGGGAGCTGTCTTTT.

This clonotype was observed many times. The rearrangement joins TRBV4-1 to TRBJ2-7, with a weak D call TRBD1 (6 bases). V was shortened by 0 bases and J by 0 bases, with 12 bases between the two germline ends. Per germline, CDR1 MGHRA and CDR2 YSYEKL. The CDR3 is made up of 16 amino acids. This CDR3 reads CASSQDDRSYSYEQYF. CDR3 sequence (DNA): TGCGCCAGCAGCCAAGACGACAGGTCATACTCCTACGAGCAGTACTTC.

The sample holds many counts of this clonotype. The rearrangement links TRBV20-1 to TRBJ2-7, with 14 nucleotides matching TRBD2. The CDR3 is 14 amino acids. CDR1 is DFQATT and CDR2 is SNEGSKA in the germline V gene (reference sequence). The ends lost 7 bases at V and 6 bases at J; junction bases unmatched: 8. The CDR3 spells CSVSLGLAGVEQYF. The DNA for the CDR3 is TGCAGTGTCTCGCTGGGACTAGCGGGAGTCGAGCAGTACTTC.